Listed below are T cell receptor beta chains from one sample, sequenced in a study of T-cell reconstitution after alpha-beta-depleted transplantation in children. TCRdb itself ran the PCR reads through MiXCR, one entry per CDR3 protein. The sample yields some 120,000 distinct CDR3 sequences, roughly 23% seen once. The material sequenced was PBMCs, mostly from graft donor cells, taken 180 days after TCRalphabeta/CD19-depleted stem cell transplant. These TCRs come from a male patient between 2 and 10 years old who had a stem cell transplant for chronic granulomatous disease, so the T cells may come from the graft donor. CDR3s include the opening cysteine and the closing phenylalanine or tryptophan. A D gene is named only where the DNA matches it firmly. Clone size is not always given. Where it is, it says once, few, many or a class for expanded clones.

size,J,V,D,DNA,CDR3
few,TRBJ2-5,TRBV5-1,-,TGCGCCAGCAGCACCAATTGGGAGACCCAGTACTTC,CASSTNWETQYF
-,TRBJ2-3,TRBV27,-,TGTGCCAGCACCCTGCCCACAGGGACGCAGTATTTT,CASTLPTGTQYF
few,TRBJ2-1,TRBV12-3/TRBV12-4,-,TGTGCCAGCAGTTCCGGGACACCTTACAATGAGCAGTTCTTC,CASSSGTPYNEQFF
many,TRBJ2-4,TRBV19,-,TGTGCCAGTAGTACCCAGGGGGCCAAAAACATTCAGTACTTC,CASSTQGAKNIQYF
-,TRBJ2-5,TRBV10-2,TRBD2,TGCGCCACCTGGACTAGCGGGGTTCAAGAGACCCAGTACTTC,CATWTSGVQETQYF
-,TRBJ2-7,TRBV7-2,TRBD1,TGTGCCAGCAGCTTTCAGACAGGGGCGGGCTACGAGCAGTACTTC,CASSFQTGAGYEQYF
-,TRBJ2-2,TRBV20-1,-,TGCAGTGCTAGACCCGGTCGGGGTCAGAACACCGGGGAGCTGTTTTTT,CSARPGRGQNTGELFF
many,TRBJ2-7,TRBV27,TRBD1,TGTGCCAGCAGTCCCCACCCGGACAGGACCTCCTACGAGCAGTACTTC,CASSPHPDRTSYEQYF
-,TRBJ2-1,TRBV29-1,-,TGCAGCGTTACCTGGACGGTAGGCTCCTACAATGAGCAGTTCTTC,CSVTWTVGSYNEQFF
few,TRBJ2-5,TRBV20-1,TRBD2,TGCAGTGCTACATTTAGCGGGCGGCTACAAGAGACCCAGTACTTC,CSATFSGRLQETQYF
-,TRBJ1-5,TRBV10-3,-,TGTGCCGCAAGTCGGGATAGCAATCAGCCCCAGCATTTT,CAASRDSNQPQHF
-,TRBJ2-7,TRBV4-2,-,TGTGCCAGCAGCCAAGATATCGGGAAATCCTACGAGCAGTACTTC,CASSQDIGKSYEQYF
many,TRBJ2-5,TRBV5-1,-,TGCGCCAGCAGCTTGTCGCCGCCTGAGGAGACCCAGTACTTC,CASSLSPPEETQYF
many,TRBJ2-2,TRBV12-3/TRBV12-4,-,TGTGCCAGCAGTCCCCACGTCGGGGCCGAACAACTTAGGGGGGAGCTGTTTTTT,CASSPHVGAEQLRGELFF
-,TRBJ2-2,TRBV12-3/TRBV12-4,TRBD2,TGTGCCAGCAGTTTCGGAGCGGGGGGAACGAACACCGGGGAGCTGTTTTTT,CASSFGAGGTNTGELFF
many,TRBJ2-7,TRBV5-1,TRBD2,TGCGCCAGCAGCCCTGGACTAGAGGGTTCGTCGCAGTACTTC,CASSPGLEGSSQYF
-,TRBJ1-1,TRBV13,-,TGTGCCAGCAGCTCGACGACGACCCGGGGCTTCGCGTACACTGAAGCTTTCTTT,CASSSTTTRGFAYTEAFF
-,TRBJ2-7,TRBV12-3/TRBV12-4,-,TGTGCCAGCAGTTTGCGTTTCCAAGCCTACGAGCAGTACTTC,CASSLRFQAYEQYF
-,TRBJ2-3,TRBV7-2,TRBD2,TGTGCCAGCAGCGCCCCTGGGACTAGCAGCACAGATACGCAGTATTTT,CASSAPGTSSTDTQYF
many,TRBJ2-6,TRBV12-3/TRBV12-4,TRBD1,TGTGCCAGCAGTTCCAACAGGGGCTCTGGGGCCAACGTCCTGACTTTC,CASSSNRGSGANVLTF
-,TRBJ2-7,TRBV25-1,-,TGTGCCAGCAGTCGCCTGCGACAGCCCTACGAGCAGTACTTC,CASSRLRQPYEQYF
few,TRBJ2-1,TRBV15,-,TGTGCCACCAGCAGAGTAGGGACTTCTAAAAGCTCCTACAATGAGCAGTTCTTC,CATSRVGTSKSSYNEQFF
many,TRBJ1-5,TRBV12-3/TRBV12-4,-,TGTGCCAGCAGTGGATTTGGCAATCAGCCCCAGCATTTT,CASSGFGNQPQHF
-,TRBJ1-6,TRBV6-1,-,TGTGCCAGCAGTCTTGGCGGGGGTTCGTCACCCCTCCACTTT,CASSLGGGSSPLHF
-,TRBJ2-3,TRBV12-3/TRBV12-4,-,TGTGCCAGCAGTCCCAGGGTCATTTGGCCCACAGATACGCAGTATTTT,CASSPRVIWPTDTQYF
many,TRBJ2-7,TRBV28,-,TGTGCCAGCAGTTCGCCGATCAGGGCCCGGTTCGACGAGCAGTACTTC,CASSSPIRARFDEQYF
many,TRBJ2-1,TRBV11-2,TRBD2,TGTGCCAGCAGCTTAGATCGGACTAGAAATAATTACAATGAGCAGTTCTTC,CASSLDRTRNNYNEQFF
many,TRBJ2-7,TRBV20-1,TRBD2,TGCAGTGCTAGTCTCCGGACTAGCCCCTACGAGCAGTACTTC,CSASLRTSPYEQYF
many,TRBJ2-4,TRBV7-9,-,TGTGCCAGCAGCCCAACGACTACCCCAGTTAACATTCAGTACTTC,CASSPTTTPVNIQYF
many,TRBJ2-3,TRBV12-3/TRBV12-4,-,TGTGCCAGCAGTTTGGCCGGGACCCCCCAAGGGGGGCAGTATTTT,CASSLAGTPQGGQYF
-,TRBJ1-2,TRBV28,-,TGTGCCAGCAGTTTGGCCGGGCCTTCTTTAAGGGACTATGGCTACACCTTC,CASSLAGPSLRDYGYTF
many,TRBJ2-5,TRBV20-1,-,TGCAGTGCCACAAAAGTTTTCCTAGCTGGATTGGAGACCCAGTACTTC,CSATKVFLAGLETQYF
many,TRBJ2-1,TRBV20-1,-,TGCAGTGCTAGTCATGGGCCAGATGGCAATGAGCAGTTCTTC,CSASHGPDGNEQFF
many,TRBJ2-7,TRBV12-3/TRBV12-4,-,TGTGCCAGCAGTTTGTCGATTGGAGGCGAGCAGTACTTC,CASSLSIGGEQYF
many,TRBJ1-4,TRBV20-1,-,TGCAGTGCCGTAGTTGGGGTTGTAGGAAAACTGTTTTTT,CSAVVGVVGKLFF
few,TRBJ2-5,TRBV7-6,-,TGTGCCAGCAGCGCTTCCCCCGGGAACCAAGAGACCCAGTACTTC,CASSASPGNQETQYF
many,TRBJ1-5,TRBV19,-,TGTGCCAGTATGGGACCGGGATCGGGGAGCAATCAGCCCCAGCATTTT,CASMGPGSGSNQPQHF
few,TRBJ2-1,TRBV24-1,-,TGTGCCACCATCCCATGGATGGATGAGCAGTTCTTC,CATIPWMDEQFF
many,TRBJ1-2,TRBV20-1,TRBD1,TGCAGTGCTAGAGAATCTGGACAGGGAGATGGCTACACCTTC,CSARESGQGDGYTF
-,TRBJ2-5,TRBV6-2/TRBV6-3,TRBD1,TGTGCCAGCAGTTACCGTGGGACAGGTCAAGAGACCCAGTACTTC,CASSYRGTGQETQYF
many,TRBJ1-1,TRBV20-1,TRBD1,TGCAGTCCTACCCCCGGGACAGGGAACACTGAAGCTTTCTTT,CSPTPGTGNTEAFF
-,TRBJ2-1,TRBV9,TRBD2,TGTGCCAGCAGCTATGGACTAGCGGGAAATTACAATGAGCAGTTCTTC,CASSYGLAGNYNEQFF
few,TRBJ2-3,TRBV4-3,-,TGCGCCAGCAGCCAAGACCCATCGCGAGGGGGGGCCGGGGATACGCAGTATTTT,CASSQDPSRGGAGDTQYF
-,TRBJ2-1,TRBV12-3/TRBV12-4,TRBD2,TGTGCCAGCAGCCCCGGGGGGGTCCATGAGCAGTTCTTC,CASSPGGVHEQFF
-,TRBJ1-6,TRBV5-1,-,TGCGCCAGCAGCGAGGATGGGGACCCCTATAATTCACCCCTCCACTTT,CASSEDGDPYNSPLHF
-,TRBJ1-1,TRBV10-3,-,TGTGCCACCTCCGACGGGAACACTGAAGCTTTCTTT,CATSDGNTEAFF
few,TRBJ1-2,TRBV6-5,TRBD1,TGTGCCAGCAGTTACCGTTTCACAGGGGGCTATGGCTACACCTTC,CASSYRFTGGYGYTF
many,TRBJ2-2,TRBV7-3,-,TGTGCCAGCAGCTTAATTAGCAACACCGGGGAGCTGTTTTTT,CASSLISNTGELFF
many,TRBJ2-1,TRBV5-5,-,TGTGCCAGCAGCTACACAGGGACCAATGAGCAGTTCTTC,CASSYTGTNEQFF
many,TRBJ2-5,TRBV15,TRBD2,TGTGCCACCAGCAGAGAAGAGGGACTAGCAGGCGAGACCCAGTACTTC,CATSREEGLAGETQYF
many,TRBJ2-5,TRBV29-1,-,TGCAGCGTGGCGATAGAGACCCAGTACTTC,CSVAIETQYF